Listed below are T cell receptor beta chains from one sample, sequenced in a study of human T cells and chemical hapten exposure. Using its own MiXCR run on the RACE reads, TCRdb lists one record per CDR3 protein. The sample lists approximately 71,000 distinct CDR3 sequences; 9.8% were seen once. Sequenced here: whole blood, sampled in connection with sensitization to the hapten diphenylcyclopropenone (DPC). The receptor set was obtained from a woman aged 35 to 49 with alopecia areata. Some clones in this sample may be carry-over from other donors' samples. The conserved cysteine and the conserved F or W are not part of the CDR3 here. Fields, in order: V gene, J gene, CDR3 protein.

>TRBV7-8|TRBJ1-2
ASSLGRRTYGYT
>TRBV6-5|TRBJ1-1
ASSYREGGVPEAF
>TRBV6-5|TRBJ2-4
ASSGGAKNIQY
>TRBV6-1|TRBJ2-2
ASSVGGTMGGELF
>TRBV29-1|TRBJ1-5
SVEGSNQPQH
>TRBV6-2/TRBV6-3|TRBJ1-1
ASSYSTYRREGGTEAF
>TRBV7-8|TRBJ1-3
ASSPQGNTIY
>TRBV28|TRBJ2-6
ATTRGGNSGANVLT
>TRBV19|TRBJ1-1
ASSISRGRLAEAF
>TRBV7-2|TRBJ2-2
ASSPASRSGELF
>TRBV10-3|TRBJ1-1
ATYLHRDGNTEAF
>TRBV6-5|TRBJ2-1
ASSYRAGAPYNEQF
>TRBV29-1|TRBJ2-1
SAKRTGGYEQF
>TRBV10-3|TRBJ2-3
AISVSGGDTDTQY
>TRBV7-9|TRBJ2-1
ASSLRSPVNEQF
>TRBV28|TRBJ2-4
ASSPGGALAKNIQY